The 21 T cell receptor beta chains reported below all come from one sample, sequenced in a study of blood T cell repertoires in COVID-19. Repertoires were generated with immunoSEQ multiplex PCR, while TCRdb's copy carries only in-frame clones and drops some. The table has a few hundred thousand clones, 89% seen once. Sequenced material: PBMCs or T cells enriched from blood (not recorded which). The receptors derive from a woman aged 35 to 49 who had recovered from COVID-19.

In this sample, this clone turned up a few times. The same CDR3 also results from other DNA sequences found in this sample. This chain links TRBV27 with TRBJ2-7, with 9 bases lining up with TRBD1. V lost 8 bases and J lost 4; bases outside the gene matches: 9. In germline, CDR1 is MNHEY, CDR2 SMNVEV (reference sequence). This CDR3 comprises 14 residues. The CDR3 DNA sequence: TGTGCCAGCGGAGAACGGGACAGGGCTTACGAGCAGTACTTC. It yields the protein CASGERDRAYEQYF.

The chain couples TRBV2 to TRBJ2-5, with 8 bases that match TRBD2. Germline V gives CDR1 SNHLY, CDR2 FYNNEI. The CDR3 has 16 residues. After removal of 5 bases from V and 0 bases from J, the junction contained 8 bases not matched to a gene. This CDR3 is CASSTEAGAYQETQYF. Here the CDR3 DNA reads TGTGCCAGCAGTACAGAAGCGGGGGCCTACCAAGAGACCCAGTACTTC.

The chain has TRBV28 and TRBJ2-1; D may be TRBD2 (6 bases). In germline, CDR1 is MDHEN, CDR2 SYDVKM. Trimming removed 4 bases at V and 1 base at J, with 14 bases between. The CDR3 is made up of 16 amino acids. The CDR3 here is CASSSLLAVSYNEQFF. The CDR3 DNA follows: TGTGCCAGCAGTTCCCTCTTAGCGGTTTCCTACAATGAGCAGTTCTTC.

The CDR3 DNA is TGTGCCAGCAGCCTCGGACAGGGGCTCACTGAAGCTTTCTTT. Its protein product is CASSLGQGLTEAFF. The chain uses TRBV5-8 and TRBJ1-1; 9 nucleotides align to TRBD1. CDR3 size: 14 residues. The V gene's germline CDR1 is SGHTS and CDR2 YDEGEE. Trimming took 4 bases from V and 4 from J; bases not matched to a gene: 5.

The sample holds a few counts of this clone. This chain uses TRBV5-1 with TRBJ2-7; weak D call: TRBD1 (5 bases). The CDR3 is made up of 15 amino acids. Trimming removed 0 bases at V and 4 bases at J, with 14 bases between. The V gene's germline CDR1 is SGHRS and CDR2 YFSETQ. The CDR3, as DNA: TGCGCCAGCAGCTTGGTAGGCAGGGATCGATACGAGCAGTACTTC. Translation: CASSLVGRDRYEQYF.

The chain is built from TRBV18 and TRBJ2-7, with 9 positions matching TRBD1. There are 13 residues in the CDR3. The V segment lost 4 bases and the J segment 5 bases; nucleotides outside the gene matches: 3. Germline V gene data show CDR1 as KGHSH and CDR2 as LQKENI. CDR3 loop: CASSLGQGNEQYF. The CDR3, as DNA: TGTGCCAGCTCACTGGGACAGGGCAACGAGCAGTACTTC.

This rearrangement joins TRBV18 to TRBJ1-1; D call uncertain. Trimming left V 8 bases short and J 7 bases short, with 11 bases between. Germline lookup yields CDR1 KGHSH and CDR2 LQKENI. The CDR3 has 11 amino acids. The DNA for the CDR3 is TGTGCCAGCACCGACAATTATGAAGCTTTCTTT. Its translation: CASTDNYEAFF.

This chain connects TRBV5-4 to TRBJ1-4; D might be TRBD1 (5 bases). Trimming removed 5 bases at V and 7 bases at J, with 15 bases between. The CDR3 sequence is 14 residues long. Germline V gene lookup returns CDR1 SGHNT and CDR2 YYREEE (reference sequence). The CDR3 nucleotides read TGTGCCAGCAGATCCGTTGGGGGAGGTGAAAAACTGTTTTTT. Its translation is CASRSVGGGEKLFF. Looking up the rest from reference TRBV5-4 and TRBJ1-4 gives the full variable domain: ETGVTQSPTHLIKTRGQQVTLRCSSQSGHNTVSWYQQALGQGPQFIFQYYREEENGRGNFPPRFSGLQFPNYSSELNVNALELDDSALYLCASRSVGGGEKLFFGSGTQLSVL.

The rearrangement uses TRBV24-1 and TRBJ1-4; 12 bases align to TRBD1. The germline CDR1 and CDR2 sequences are KGHDR and SFDVKD. This CDR3 has 18 residues. Losses at the gene ends were 9 bases for V and 6 bases for J; bases not matched to a gene: 16. CDR3 sequence: CATPPRDRGPRGDEKLFF. In DNA, the CDR3 is TGTGCCACCCCCCCCCGGGACAGGGGGCCTAGAGGGGATGAAAAACTGTTTTTT.

The gene calls are TRBV6-4 and TRBJ2-1; TRBD2 matches at 9 bases. V dropped 4 bases and J dropped 9; count of bases not matched to a gene: 7. Germline assignment: CDR1 MRHNA and CDR2 SNTAGT. The CDR3 runs 14 residues. The CDR3 DNA follows: TGTGCCAGCAGTGCCGATAGCGGGAGAATTGAGCAGTTCTTC. The encoded protein is CASSADSGRIEQFF.

This rearrangement joins TRBV5-4 to TRBJ2-7; 10 nucleotides agree with TRBD1. The CDR3 consists of 15 residues. Germline trimming cut 5 bases from V and 2 bases from J; bases unmatched to any gene: 7. Per germline, CDR1 SGHNT and CDR2 YYREEE (reference sequence). CDR3 bases: TGTGCCAGCAGTAGGAGGGACAGGGGAACCTACGAGCAGTACTTC. The encoded protein is CASSRRDRGTYEQYF.

The chain has TRBV3-1 (or the pseudogene TRBV3-2) and TRBJ2-1; 8 bases match TRBD2. Looked up from germline, CDR1 is LGHDT and CDR2 is YNNKEL (reference sequence). This CDR3 spans 14 amino acids. V shed 3 bases, J shed 7 bases, and the junction held 5 bases outside the gene matches. The CDR3 loop is CASSHTSGSNEQFF. In nucleotides, the CDR3 is TGTGCCAGCAGCCACACTAGCGGAAGTAATGAGCAGTTCTTC.

The chain recombines TRBV10-2 with TRBJ2-7, with 10 bases identical to TRBD1. The CDR3 consists of 12 residues. V dropped 4 bases and J dropped 7; count of bases not matched to a gene: 1. From germline, CDR1 is WSHSY and CDR2 SAAADI. CDR3 amino acids: CASSGTGGEQYF. Written as DNA, the CDR3 is TGCGCCAGCAGTGGGACAGGGGGAGAGCAGTACTTC.

This chain connects TRBV4-2 to TRBJ1-4, with 9 bases aligning to TRBD1. The ends lost 8 bases at V and 6 bases at J; junction bases unmatched: 7. Per germline, CDR1 LGHNA and CDR2 YNFKEQ. The CDR3 covers 14 residues. CDR3 amino acids: CASGTGNPDEKLFF. The CDR3 DNA reads TGTGCCAGCGGGACAGGGAATCCGGATGAAAAACTGTTTTTT.

The J gene is TRBJ2-1, the V gene TRBV13; D is possibly TRBD1 (6 bases). CDR3 length: 16 amino acids. Germline CDR1 is PRHDT and CDR2 is FYEKMQ (reference sequence). The V end was cut by 3 bases, the J end by 0 bases, with 12 bases between. CDR3 sequence (DNA): TGTGCCAGCAGCTTCGAGGGACACCACTCCTACAATGAGCAGTTCTTC. It is translated as CASSFEGHHSYNEQFF.

V usage is TRBV20-1 and J usage is TRBJ1-5, with D perhaps matching TRBD1 (5 bases). V lost 3 bases, J lost 5 bases, and 14 bases lay in between. This CDR3 contains 14 residues. Germline V gives CDR1 DFQATT, CDR2 SNEGSKA (reference sequence). CDR3 sequence (DNA): TGCAGTGCTAGTACCGGGGGATCCTATCAGCCCCAGCATTTT. Residues: CSASTGGSYQPQHF.

The rearrangement links TRBV4-1 to TRBJ1-2, with a possible D match to TRBD1 (5 bases). CDR3 length: 14 amino acids. Germline CDR1 reads MGHRA; CDR2 reads YSYEKL. Trimming pared 0 bases from V and 3 bases from J, leaving 8 bases between. CDR3 sequence (DNA): TGCGCCAGCAGCCAAGATAAAGGGGACTATGGCTACACCTTC. It encodes CASSQDKGDYGYTF.

In this sample, this clone turned up a few times. This rearrangement joins TRBV7-9 to TRBJ2-7; 11 nucleotides align to TRBD1. This CDR3 contains 14 residues. The V and J ends lost 4 bases and 3 bases, in that order; junction bases with no gene match: 2. The V gene's germline CDR1 is SEHNR and CDR2 FQNEAQ (reference sequence). CDR3 loop: CASSSGQGDYEQYF. The CDR3 coding sequence is TGTGCCAGCAGCTCGGGACAGGGGGACTACGAGCAGTACTTC.

The gene calls are TRBV5-1 and TRBJ2-3; 15 positions agree with TRBD2. Germline-derived CDR1 and CDR2 are SGHRS and YFSETQ. V was clipped by 2 bases and J by 3 bases; unmatched bases: 7. CDR3 length: 18 residues. This CDR3 reads CASSLVFGTSGGTDTQYF. Written as DNA, the CDR3 is TGCGCCAGCAGCTTAGTGTTCGGGACTAGCGGGGGGACAGATACGCAGTATTTT.

The rearrangement uses TRBV19 and TRBJ2-1; 9 nucleotides align to TRBD2. Per germline, CDR1 LNHDA and CDR2 SQIVND (reference sequence). The CDR3 spans 15 residues. Trimming at V came to 7 bases and at J to 5 bases, leaving 9 bases not matched to a gene. The CDR3 reads CASTPMTSGNNEQFF. Written as DNA, the CDR3 is TGTGCCAGTACCCCTATGACTAGCGGAAACAATGAGCAGTTCTTC.

The V and J genes are TRBV19 and TRBJ1-1; no definite D call. Germline lookup yields CDR1 LNHDA and CDR2 SQIVND (reference sequence). The CDR3 contains 13 residues. Trimming removed 6 bases at V and 5 bases at J, with 13 bases between. The CDR3, as DNA: TGTGCCAGTAGGTCGCTATTGGAGACTGAAGCTTTCTTT. Translating gives CASRSLLETEAFF.